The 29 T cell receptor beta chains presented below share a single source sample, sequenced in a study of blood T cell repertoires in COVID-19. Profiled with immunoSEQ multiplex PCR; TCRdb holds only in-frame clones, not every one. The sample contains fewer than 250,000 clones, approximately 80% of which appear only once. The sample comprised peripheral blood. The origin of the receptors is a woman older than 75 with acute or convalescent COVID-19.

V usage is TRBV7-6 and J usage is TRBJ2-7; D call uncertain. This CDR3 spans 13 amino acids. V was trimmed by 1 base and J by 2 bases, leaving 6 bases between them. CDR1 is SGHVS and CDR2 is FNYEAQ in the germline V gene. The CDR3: CASSLVDTYEQYF. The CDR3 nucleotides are TGTGCCAGCAGCTTAGTAGACACCTACGAGCAGTACTTC.

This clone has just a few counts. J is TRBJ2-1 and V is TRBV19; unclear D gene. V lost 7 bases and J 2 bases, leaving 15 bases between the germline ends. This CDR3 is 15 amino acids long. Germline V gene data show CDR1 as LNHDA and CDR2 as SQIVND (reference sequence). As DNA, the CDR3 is TGTGCCAGTAAGGAGAATTCGGCGGCCTACAATGAGCAGTTCTTC. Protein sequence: CASKENSAAYNEQFF.

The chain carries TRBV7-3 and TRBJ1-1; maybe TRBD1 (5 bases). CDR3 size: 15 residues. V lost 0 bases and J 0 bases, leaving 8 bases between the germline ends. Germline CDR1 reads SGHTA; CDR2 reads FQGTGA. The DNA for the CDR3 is TGTGCCAGCAGCTTAACGGCAGGGATGAACACTGAAGCTTTCTTT. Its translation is CASSLTAGMNTEAFF.

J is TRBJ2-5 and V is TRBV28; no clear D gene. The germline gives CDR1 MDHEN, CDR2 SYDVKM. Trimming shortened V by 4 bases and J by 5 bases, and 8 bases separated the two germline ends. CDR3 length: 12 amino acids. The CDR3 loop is CASSSRKETQYF. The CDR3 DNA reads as TGTGCCAGCAGTTCCAGGAAGGAGACCCAGTACTTC.

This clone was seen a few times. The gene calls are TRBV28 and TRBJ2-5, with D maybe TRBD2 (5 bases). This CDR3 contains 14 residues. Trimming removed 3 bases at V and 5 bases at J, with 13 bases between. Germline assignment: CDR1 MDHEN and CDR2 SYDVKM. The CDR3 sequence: CASSFPGLGETQYF. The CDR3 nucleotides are TGTGCCAGCAGTTTCCCTGGACTGGGGGAGACCCAGTACTTC.

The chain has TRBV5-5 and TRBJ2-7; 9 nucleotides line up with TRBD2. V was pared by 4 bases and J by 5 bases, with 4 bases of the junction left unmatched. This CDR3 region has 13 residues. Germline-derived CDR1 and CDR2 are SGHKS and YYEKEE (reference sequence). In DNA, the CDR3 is TGTGCCAGCAGCGGACTAGCGAACAACGAGCAGTACTTC. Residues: CASSGLANNEQYF.

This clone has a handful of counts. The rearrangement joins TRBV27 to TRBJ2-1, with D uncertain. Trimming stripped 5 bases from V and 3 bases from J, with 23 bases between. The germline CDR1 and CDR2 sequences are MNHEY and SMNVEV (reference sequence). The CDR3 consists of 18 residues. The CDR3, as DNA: TGTGCCAGCAGTCTAGGCCCCCGGATGGTACGTCTCTACAATGAGCAGTTCTTC. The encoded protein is CASSLGPRMVRLYNEQFF.

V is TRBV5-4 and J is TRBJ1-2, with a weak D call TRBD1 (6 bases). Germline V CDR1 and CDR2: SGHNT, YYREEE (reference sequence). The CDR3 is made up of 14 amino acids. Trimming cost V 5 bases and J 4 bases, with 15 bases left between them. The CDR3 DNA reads TGTGCCAGCAGACGGGACCAGGGGATCTATGGCTACACCTTC. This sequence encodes CASRRDQGIYGYTF.

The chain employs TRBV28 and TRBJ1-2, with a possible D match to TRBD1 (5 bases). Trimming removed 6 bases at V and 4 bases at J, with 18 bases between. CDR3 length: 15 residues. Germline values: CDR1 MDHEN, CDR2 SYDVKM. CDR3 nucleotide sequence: TGTGCCAGCAGATTGCCGCGGGGCTTTACCTATGGCTACACCTTC. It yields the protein CASRLPRGFTYGYTF.

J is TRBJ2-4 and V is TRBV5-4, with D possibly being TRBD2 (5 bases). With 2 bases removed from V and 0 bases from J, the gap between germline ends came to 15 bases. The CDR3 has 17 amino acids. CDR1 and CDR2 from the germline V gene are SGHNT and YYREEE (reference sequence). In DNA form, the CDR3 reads TGTGCCAGCAGCTTCGGTACGGGGTTGCCAGCCAAAAACATTCAGTACTTC. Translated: CASSFGTGLPAKNIQYF.

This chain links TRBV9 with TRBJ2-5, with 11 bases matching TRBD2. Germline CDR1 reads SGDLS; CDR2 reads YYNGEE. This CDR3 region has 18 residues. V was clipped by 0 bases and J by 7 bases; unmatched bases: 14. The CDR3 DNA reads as TGTGCCAGCAGCGTAGAGGGTTTTAGCGGGAGGGGCCAGGGGACCCAGTACTTC. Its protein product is CASSVEGFSGRGQGTQYF.

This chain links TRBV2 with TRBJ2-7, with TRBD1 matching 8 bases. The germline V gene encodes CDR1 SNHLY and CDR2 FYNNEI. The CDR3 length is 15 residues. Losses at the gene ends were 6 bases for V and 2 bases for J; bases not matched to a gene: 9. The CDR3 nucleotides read TGTGCCAGCAGCGTAGCCAGGGGGCCAGCCTACGAGCAGTACTTC. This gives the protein CASSVARGPAYEQYF.

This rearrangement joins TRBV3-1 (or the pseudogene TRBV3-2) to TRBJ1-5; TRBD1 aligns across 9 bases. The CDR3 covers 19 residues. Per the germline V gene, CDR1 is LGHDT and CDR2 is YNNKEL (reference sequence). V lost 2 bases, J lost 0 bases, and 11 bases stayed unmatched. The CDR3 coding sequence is TGTGCCAGCAGCCAAAGATGGGGACAGGGACCTTATAGCAATCAGCCCCAGCATTTT. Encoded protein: CASSQRWGQGPYSNQPQHF.

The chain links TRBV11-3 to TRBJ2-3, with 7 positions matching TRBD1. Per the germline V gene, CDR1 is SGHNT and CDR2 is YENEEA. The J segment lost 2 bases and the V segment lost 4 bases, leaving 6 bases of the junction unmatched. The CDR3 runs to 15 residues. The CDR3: CASSSSGTDTDTQYF. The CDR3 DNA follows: TGTGCCAGCAGCTCCTCCGGGACAGACACAGATACGCAGTATTTT.

In DNA, the CDR3 is TGCGCCAGCAGCTCTTCGCGGCTCACTGAAGCTTTCTTT. Translated: CASSSSRLTEAFF. This chain joins TRBV5-1 and TRBJ1-1; no clear D. Trimming removed 3 bases at V and 4 bases at J, with 10 bases between. CDR3 length: 13 residues. The V gene's germline CDR1 is SGHRS and CDR2 YFSETQ.

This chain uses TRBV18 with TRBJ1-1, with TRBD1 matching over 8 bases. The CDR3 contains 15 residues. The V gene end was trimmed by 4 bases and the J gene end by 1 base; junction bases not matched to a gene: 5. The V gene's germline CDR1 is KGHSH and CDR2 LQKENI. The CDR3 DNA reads TGTGCCAGCTCACTTGGACAGGGAGGGAACACTGAAGCTTTCTTT. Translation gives CASSLGQGGNTEAFF.

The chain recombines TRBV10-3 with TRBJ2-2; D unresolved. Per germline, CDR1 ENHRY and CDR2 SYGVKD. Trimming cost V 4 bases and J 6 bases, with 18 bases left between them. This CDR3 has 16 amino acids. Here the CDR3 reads CAISGGSSGSAGELFF. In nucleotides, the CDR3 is TGTGCCATCAGTGGCGGTAGCTCTGGGTCCGCCGGGGAGCTGTTTTTT.

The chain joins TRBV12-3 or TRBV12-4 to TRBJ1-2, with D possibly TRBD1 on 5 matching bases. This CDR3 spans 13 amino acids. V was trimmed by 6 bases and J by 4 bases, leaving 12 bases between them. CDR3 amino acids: CASSRGTPYGYTF. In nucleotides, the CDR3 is TGTGCCAGCAGCCGCGGGACTCCCTATGGCTACACCTTC.

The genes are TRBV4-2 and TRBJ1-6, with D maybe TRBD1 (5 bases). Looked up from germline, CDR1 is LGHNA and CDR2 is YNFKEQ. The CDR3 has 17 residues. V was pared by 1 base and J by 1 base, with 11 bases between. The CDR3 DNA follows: TGTGCCAGCAGCCAAGCGGAGGGGAGGTCCTATAATTCACCCCTCCACTTT. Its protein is CASSQAEGRSYNSPLHF.

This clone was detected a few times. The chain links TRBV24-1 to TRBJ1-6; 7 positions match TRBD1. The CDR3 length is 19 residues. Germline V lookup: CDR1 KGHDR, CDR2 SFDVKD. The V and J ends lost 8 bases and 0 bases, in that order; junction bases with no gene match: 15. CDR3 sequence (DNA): TGTGCCACCATTACGCGCCCCGGGACAGAGAGCTCCTATAATTCACCCCTCCACTTT. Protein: CATITRPGTESSYNSPLHF.

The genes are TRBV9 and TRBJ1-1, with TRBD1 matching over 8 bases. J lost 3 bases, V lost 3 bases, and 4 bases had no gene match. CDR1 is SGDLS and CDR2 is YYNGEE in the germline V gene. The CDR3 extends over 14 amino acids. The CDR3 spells CASSARQGHTEAFF. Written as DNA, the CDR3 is TGTGCCAGCAGCGCCAGACAGGGGCACACTGAAGCTTTCTTT.

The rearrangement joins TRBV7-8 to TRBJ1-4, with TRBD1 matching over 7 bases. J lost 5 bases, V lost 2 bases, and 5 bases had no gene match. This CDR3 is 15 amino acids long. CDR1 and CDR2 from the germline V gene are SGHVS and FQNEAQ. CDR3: CASSLNDRENEKLFF. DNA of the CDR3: TGTGCCAGCAGCTTAAACGACAGGGAAAATGAAAAACTGTTTTTT.

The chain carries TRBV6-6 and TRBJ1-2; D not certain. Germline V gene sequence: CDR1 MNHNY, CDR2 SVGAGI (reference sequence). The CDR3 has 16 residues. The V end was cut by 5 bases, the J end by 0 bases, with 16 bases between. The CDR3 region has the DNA TGTGCCAGCAGTGGGTGGACTGAGCAAGCTAACTATGGCTACACCTTC. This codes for CASSGWTEQANYGYTF.

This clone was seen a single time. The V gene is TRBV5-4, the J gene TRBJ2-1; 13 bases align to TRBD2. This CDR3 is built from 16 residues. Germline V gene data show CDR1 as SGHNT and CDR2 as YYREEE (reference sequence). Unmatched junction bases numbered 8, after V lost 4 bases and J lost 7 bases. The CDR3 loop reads CASSTGLAGAGNEQFF. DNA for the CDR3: TGTGCCAGCAGCACCGGACTAGCGGGAGCGGGGAATGAGCAGTTCTTC.

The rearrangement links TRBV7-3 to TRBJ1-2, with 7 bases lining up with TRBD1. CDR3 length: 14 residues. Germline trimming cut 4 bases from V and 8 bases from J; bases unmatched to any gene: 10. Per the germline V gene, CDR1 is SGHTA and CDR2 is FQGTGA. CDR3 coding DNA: TGTGCCAGCAGCTCAGACAGGGAATCCCGAGGCTACACCTTC. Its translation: CASSSDRESRGYTF. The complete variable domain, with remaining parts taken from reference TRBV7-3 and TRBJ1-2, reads GAGVSQTPSNKVTEKGKYVELRCDPISGHTALYWYRQSLGQGPEFLIYFQGTGAADDSGLPNDRFFAVRPEGSVSTLKIQRTERGDSAVYLCASSSDRESRGYTFGSGTRLTVV.

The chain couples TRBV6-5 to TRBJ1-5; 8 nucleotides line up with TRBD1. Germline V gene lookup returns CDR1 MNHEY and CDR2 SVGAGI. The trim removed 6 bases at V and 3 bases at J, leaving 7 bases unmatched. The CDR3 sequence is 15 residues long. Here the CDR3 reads CASRTDRVDNQPQHF. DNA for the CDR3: TGTGCCAGCAGGACGGACAGGGTGGACAATCAGCCCCAGCATTTT.

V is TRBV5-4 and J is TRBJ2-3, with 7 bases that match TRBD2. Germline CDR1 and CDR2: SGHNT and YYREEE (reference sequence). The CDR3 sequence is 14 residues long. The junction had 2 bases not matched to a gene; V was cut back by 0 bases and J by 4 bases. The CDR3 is CASSLEGLADTQYF. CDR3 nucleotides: TGTGCCAGCAGCTTGGAAGGACTAGCAGATACGCAGTATTTT.

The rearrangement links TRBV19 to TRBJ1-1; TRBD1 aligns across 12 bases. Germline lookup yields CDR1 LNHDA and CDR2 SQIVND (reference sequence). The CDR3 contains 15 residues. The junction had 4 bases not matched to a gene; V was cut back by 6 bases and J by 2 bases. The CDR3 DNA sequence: TGTGCCAGTAGGGGGACAGGGGGCAGTAACACTGAAGCTTTCTTT. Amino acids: CASRGTGGSNTEAFF.

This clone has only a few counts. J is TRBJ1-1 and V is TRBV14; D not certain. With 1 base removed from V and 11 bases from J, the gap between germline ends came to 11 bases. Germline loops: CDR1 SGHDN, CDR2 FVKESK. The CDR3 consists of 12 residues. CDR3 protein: CASSQGARRAFF. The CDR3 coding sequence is TGTGCCAGCAGCCAAGGGGCCCGAAGGGCTTTCTTT.